This is a list of T cell receptor beta chains from one sample in a study of blood T cells in healthy people across ages. Each CDR3 protein is one row after TCRdb ran MiXCR on the 5' RACE reads. The sample shows around 900,000 distinct CDR3 sequences, 51% of them seen only once. The sample was blood. The receptors shown here come from a woman between 55 and 75 years old in good health. Each CDR3 is given with its conserved first and last residue.

V gene: TRBV7-2; CDR3 length: 15; CDR3 protein: CASSYPGTGAREQYF
V gene: TRBV20-1; CDR3 length: 14; CDR3 protein: CSAPLTGSNTEAFF
V gene: TRBV7-9; CDR3 length: 15; CDR3 protein: CASSFTGENYNEQYF
V gene: TRBV6-5; CDR3 length: 16; CDR3 protein: CASTNTGGGRGYGYTF
V gene: TRBV20-1; CDR3 length: 14; CDR3 protein: CSATPDRVNSPLHF
V gene: TRBV28; CDR3 length: 12; CDR3 protein: CAGSPLRNEQFF
V gene: TRBV12-3/TRBV12-4; CDR3 length: 11; CDR3 protein: CASSLPGPEYF
V gene: TRBV4-2; CDR3 length: 14; CDR3 protein: CASSPPRAGEKLFF
V gene: TRBV5-1; CDR3 length: 15; CDR3 protein: CASSQALGTSYEQYF
V gene: TRBV6-5; CDR3 length: 14; CDR3 protein: CASSEQGYNSPLHF
V gene: TRBV3-1; CDR3 length: 13; CDR3 protein: CASSQGRGSPLHF
V gene: TRBV2; CDR3 length: 15; CDR3 protein: CASSQDRISYNEQFF
V gene: TRBV12-3/TRBV12-4; CDR3 length: 12; CDR3 protein: CASSFIRYEQYF
V gene: TRBV4-2; CDR3 length: 13; CDR3 protein: CASSQEGGDERYF
V gene: TRBV4-3; CDR3 length: 16; CDR3 protein: CASSSYAPNTHSPLHF
V gene: TRBV20-1; CDR3 length: 12; CDR3 protein: CRGLGGSRGYTF
V gene: TRBV7-9; CDR3 length: 12; CDR3 protein: CASSFPNYGYTF
V gene: TRBV4-1; CDR3 length: 18; CDR3 protein: CASSHNKGDYSGANVLTF
V gene: TRBV11-2; CDR3 length: 14; CDR3 protein: CASSLAPDLQPQHF
V gene: TRBV29-1; CDR3 length: 13; CDR3 protein: CSVGHGPNQPQHF
V gene: TRBV4-2; CDR3 length: 14; CDR3 protein: CASSLSGRSDTQYF
V gene: TRBV2; CDR3 length: 13; CDR3 protein: CASRVAGHYEQYF
V gene: TRBV4-3; CDR3 length: 16; CDR3 protein: CASGTSGSADTGELFF
V gene: TRBV7-2; CDR3 length: 15; CDR3 protein: CASSLGGGSEDEQFF
V gene: TRBV29-1; CDR3 length: 14; CDR3 protein: CSVATSGSEDEQFF
V gene: TRBV4-1; CDR3 length: 15; CDR3 protein: CVSSQEVTGDSPLHF
V gene: TRBV28; CDR3 length: 15; CDR3 protein: CASSPTDRFNYGYTF
V gene: TRBV29-1; CDR3 length: 16; CDR3 protein: CSVEPRDERVSNEQFF
V gene: TRBV27; CDR3 length: 15; CDR3 protein: CASSLDRDAYNEQYF
V gene: TRBV15; CDR3 length: 14; CDR3 protein: CATSSRGSNQPQHF
V gene: TRBV12-3/TRBV12-4; CDR3 length: 14; CDR3 protein: CASSLSGRLGEQFF
V gene: TRBV15; CDR3 length: 15; CDR3 protein: CATSREGNPYNEQFF
V gene: TRBV18; CDR3 length: 13; CDR3 protein: CASSLDVGWTQYF
V gene: TRBV20-1; CDR3 length: 12; CDR3 protein: CSALLTGLEQFF
V gene: TRBV28; CDR3 length: 17; CDR3 protein: CASSPAGTGKVRRIQYF
V gene: TRBV28; CDR3 length: 13; CDR3 protein: CASGPGFTDTQYF
V gene: TRBV27; CDR3 length: 13; CDR3 protein: CASSLFEYQPQHF
V gene: TRBV10-2; CDR3 length: 12; CDR3 protein: CASSEGMETQYF
V gene: TRBV3-1; CDR3 length: 15; CDR3 protein: CASSHWASAVNEQFF
V gene: TRBV2; CDR3 length: 15; CDR3 protein: CASSSIRGVVYEQYF